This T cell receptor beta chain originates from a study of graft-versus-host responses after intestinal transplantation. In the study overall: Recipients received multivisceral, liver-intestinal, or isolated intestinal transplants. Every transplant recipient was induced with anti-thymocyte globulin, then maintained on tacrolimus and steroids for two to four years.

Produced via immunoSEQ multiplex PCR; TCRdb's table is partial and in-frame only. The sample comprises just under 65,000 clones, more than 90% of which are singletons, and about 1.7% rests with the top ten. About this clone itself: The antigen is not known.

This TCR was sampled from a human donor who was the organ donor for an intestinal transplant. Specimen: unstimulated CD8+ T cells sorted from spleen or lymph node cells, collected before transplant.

As DNA, the CDR3 is TGTGCCAGCAGCTCAGGCGGGGGGAACACTGAAGCTTTCTTT. Encoded protein: CASSSGGGNTEAFF. The rearrangement uses TRBV9 and TRBJ1-1; tentatively, D is TRBD1 (5 bases). Trimming removed 4 bases from V and 1 base from J, with 11 bases in between. Germline assignment: CDR1 SGDLS and CDR2 YYNGEE. This CDR3 spans 14 amino acids.